This T cell receptor beta chain was sequenced in a study of tissue-resident memory T cells in lung cancer (dated by TCRdb to the late 2010s). In terms of the full investigation: Paired tumor TRM and tumor non-TRM populations from some 11 lung cancer patients were compared by TCR beta-chain sequencing.

A BD FACSAria-II was used to sort CD8+ T cells by CD103 expression straight into ice-cold TRIzol LS reagent. Freshly resected lung tumor tissue was collected at the time of surgical resection. Fresh cells were Fc receptor-blocked, then stained for CD45, CD4, CD3, CD8A and CD103, with DAPI used for live/dead discrimination. A miRNeasy kit was used to purify total RNA from sorted CD103+ and CD103- CD8+ T cells. Sorting of tumor-infiltrating CD8+ cytotoxic T cells by CD103 expression was used to split tissue-resident memory (TRM) cells from non-TRM cells. The donors had treatment-naive lung cancer. Patients with respiratory malignancies who were newly diagnosed and untreated were recruited prospectively after referral. Including both end residues, the CDR3 is 12 amino acids long. The germline V gene encodes CDR1 MGHRA and CDR2 YSYEKL. Note on this clonotype: This clone's antigen is unknown. The CDR3 ends on some other residue instead of the conserved phenylalanine or tryptophan, so this is likely a read error. The DNA is left out, because the CDR3 cannot be placed on it with certainty; the CDR3 is given as TCRdb lists it.

Sequencing took place on an Illumina MiSeq. TCR sequencing libraries incorporated unique molecular identifiers and were indexed with TruSeq single indexes. As for the original processing: TCR reads were mapped and error-corrected with MIGEC v1.2.7 and were then analyzed with VDJtools v1.1.7, with default settings applied for both tools. Shannon-Wiener and inverse Simpson indices were computed in VDJtools to quantify repertoire diversity. A TCRbeta clonotype was considered expanded if the clonotype met a frequency threshold of at least three. Across the roughly eleven patients, Wilcoxon rank-sum tests were used for the statistical comparisons of TCR diversity between tumor TRM and non-TRM populations. TCRdb cleaned the public reads at Q25 with fastp, built clones with MiXCR and kept in-frame beta chains. Each CDR3 protein appears once, grouped with its most common genes and DNA. In this record, the V and J calls reflect TCRdb's handling and not the investigators' own analysis. For this sample the table gives about 240 distinct CDR3 sequences, of which roughly 20% were detected only once. In total, the top ten clones hold just over 50% of the sample.

Broader findings and caveats from the paper: Expanded clonotypes accounted for about 78% of tumor TRM repertoires on average, versus 52% of tumor non-TRM repertoires. A significantly more restricted TCR repertoire was observed in tumor TRM cells than in tumor non-TRM cells, as reflected by lower Shannon-Wiener and inverse Simpson diversity. An average of roughly 20% of sequenced TRM cells per patient was accounted for by the most expanded clonotype, suggesting expansion of a single tumor antigen-specific clone.

The sequenced sample was CD103+ CD8+ T cells from lung tumor tissue. The intended sense of this specimen's cell subset or site label: tissue-resident memory (TRM) CD8+ CTLs. The origin of this receptor is a human donor with treatment-naive lung cancer (subtype not recorded). Recombination joined TRBV4-1 with TRBJ2-2. CDR3 reads: CATLGSTGELLC.